These 9 T cell receptor beta chains came from one sample sequenced in a study of blood T cell repertoires in COVID-19. Sequencing was performed with immunoSEQ multiplex PCR; in TCRdb, only in-frame clones are kept and a portion is missing. The sample gives about 250,000 clones, around 90% of which show up once; less than 0.95% is in the top ten. Input material: peripheral blood. These receptors all stem from a woman aged 40 to 50 who had recovered from COVID-19.

The V gene is TRBV5-1, the J gene TRBJ1-2; D not certain. V lost 0 bases, J lost 4 bases, and 7 bases lay in between. The CDR3 covers 13 residues. Germline-derived CDR1 and CDR2 are SGHRS and YFSETQ. In DNA, the CDR3 is TGCGCCAGCAGCTTGGGACGAGGCTATGGCTACACCTTC. Residues: CASSLGRGYGYTF. Full variable domain (outside the CDR3, taken from reference TRBV5-1 and TRBJ1-2): KAGVTQTPRYLIKTRGQQVTLSCSPISGHRSVSWYQQTPGQGLQFLFEYFSETQRNKGNFPGRFSGRQFSNSRSEMNVSTLELGDSALYLCASSLGRGYGYTFGSGTRLTVV.

The chain combines TRBV7-6 with TRBJ2-5, with a possible D match to TRBD2 (6 bases). The length of the CDR3 is 15 residues. From germline, CDR1 is SGHVS and CDR2 FNYEAQ. Trimming left V 5 bases short and J 4 bases short, with 17 bases between. CDR3 coding DNA: TGTGCCAGCAGCCCCCAGAGCGGGTGGGGAGAGACCCAGTACTTC. Translation gives CASSPQSGWGETQYF.

There are a few counts of this clone. The rearrangement joins TRBV7-8 to TRBJ2-1; a weak D match, TRBD1 (5 bases). Trimming removed 3 bases from V and 2 bases from J, with 17 bases in between. Germline CDR1 reads SGHVS; CDR2 reads FQNEAQ. The CDR3 sequence is 17 residues long. CDR3 in amino acids: CASSLAPGAPTYNEQFF. The CDR3 bases are TGTGCCAGCAGCTTGGCCCCTGGGGCGCCCACCTACAATGAGCAGTTCTTC.

The gene calls are TRBV4-1 and TRBJ1-2, with 8 nucleotides matching TRBD1. Losses at the gene ends were 0 bases for V and 7 bases for J; bases not matched to a gene: 10. CDR1 MGHRA and CDR2 YSYEKL come from the germline V gene. This CDR3 is 16 amino acids long. In DNA, the CDR3 is TGCGCCAGCAGCCAAGATTTAGGACAGGGTTTTTTTGGCTACACCTTC. Residues: CASSQDLGQGFFGYTF.

This sequence joins TRBV11-2 and TRBJ2-3; D gene uncertain. Trimming left V 5 bases short and J 7 bases short, with 16 bases between. The CDR3 is 14 amino acids. From germline, CDR1 is SGHAT and CDR2 FQNNGV. In DNA form, the CDR3 reads TGTGCCAGCAGCAAAGACACAACGGTCCATACGCAGTATTTT. Its translation is CASSKDTTVHTQYF.

In nucleotides, the CDR3 is TGCGCCAGCAGCTTGGCCGGACTAGCGGGAACCTACGAGCAGTACTTC. It encodes CASSLAGLAGTYEQYF. The chain links TRBV5-1 to TRBJ2-7; TRBD2 matches 12 bases. The CDR3 runs 16 residues. The germline V gene has CDR1 SGHRS and CDR2 YFSETQ. V gave up 0 bases and J gave up 2 bases; unmatched junction bases: 3.

V and J are TRBV5-1 and TRBJ2-3, with TRBD2 matching 9 bases. The CDR3 loop spans 16 amino acids. Germline V gene data show CDR1 as SGHRS and CDR2 as YFSETQ. The V segment lost 0 bases and the J segment 1 base; nucleotides outside the gene matches: 3. CDR3 sequence (DNA): TGCGCCAGCAGCTTGGGGATAGCGGGAGGCACAGATACGCAGTATTTT. This sequence encodes CASSLGIAGGTDTQYF.

This clone has just one count. J is TRBJ2-1 and V is TRBV27; TRBD2 aligns across 10 bases. V lost 0 bases, J lost 2 bases, and 1 base stayed unmatched. In germline, CDR1 is MNHEY, CDR2 SMNVEV (reference sequence). The CDR3 has 16 amino acids. CDR3 protein: CASSLSGLAAYNEQFF. The CDR3 DNA sequence: TGTGCCAGCAGTTTATCAGGACTAGCGGCCTACAATGAGCAGTTCTTC.

This clone was observed a single time. This chain links TRBV3-1 (or the pseudogene TRBV3-2) with TRBJ1-5; D is perhaps TRBD1 (5 bases). Trimming left V 0 bases short and J 2 bases short, with 11 bases between. This CDR3 spans 16 amino acids. Looked up from germline, CDR1 is LGHDT and CDR2 is YNNKEL (reference sequence). This CDR3 is CASSQDGGVGNQPQHF. CDR3 coding DNA: TGTGCCAGCAGCCAAGATGGGGGGGTTGGCAATCAGCCCCAGCATTTT.